A selection of T cell receptor beta chains follows, all from one sample in a study of blood T cell repertoires in COVID-19. Produced via immunoSEQ multiplex PCR; TCRdb's table is partial and in-frame only. The sample gives about 240,000 clones, around 89% of which show up once; about 4% is in the top ten. Input material: PBMCs or T cells enriched from blood (not recorded which). All receptors come from a woman in her thirties who had recovered from COVID-19. The CDR3 runs from the conserved cysteine through the conserved F or W. D genes are given only for firm matches. Part of the rows lack a size; the others show once, few, many or a class for expanded clones.

d_call	clone_size	cdr3_length	v_call	j_call	cdr3_nt	cdr3_aa
NA	NA	17	TRBV5-1	TRBJ2-7	TGCGCCAGCAGTAAGACCCAGAGAGGGGGGGCATTTGGCGAGCAGTACTTC	CASSKTQRGGAFGEQYF
TRBD2	NA	13	TRBV5-6	TRBJ2-5	TGTGCCAGCAGCGGACTAGCGGAAGAGACCCAGTACTTC	CASSGLAEETQYF
TRBD2	once	17	TRBV7-2	TRBJ2-3	TGTGCCAGCAGCTTATTACGGGAGGGCCCTAGCACAGATACGCAGTATTTT	CASSLLREGPSTDTQYF
NA	NA	15	TRBV19	TRBJ2-1	TGTGCCAGTAGTATGGAGCGGTTAAACTACAATGAGCAGTTCTTC	CASSMERLNYNEQFF
NA	NA	12	TRBV7-9	TRBJ2-1	TGTGCCATCATCCGGGACTTGGATGAGCAGTTCTTC	CAIIRDLDEQFF
NA	NA	13	TRBV19	TRBJ2-7	TGTGCCAGTAGTAGAAGACTGCGCTACGAGCAGTACTTC	CASSRRLRYEQYF
NA	NA	13	TRBV2	TRBJ1-5	TGTGCCAGCGCCGGGGATAGCAATCAGCCCCAGCATTTT	CASAGDSNQPQHF
NA	once	15	TRBV28	TRBJ2-3	TGTGCCAGCAGTTCCCTCTCGCGACTAGCAGATACGCAGTATTTT	CASSSLSRLADTQYF
NA	NA	17	TRBV9	TRBJ1-2	TGTGCCAGCAGCCCCCGGCTGCGTGAGGCAGTTAACTATGGCTACACCTTC	CASSPRLREAVNYGYTF
NA	NA	15	TRBV30	TRBJ2-7	TGTGCCTGGAGTGGAGGGAAGCAAAGCTCCTACGAGCAGTACTTC	CAWSGGKQSSYEQYF
NA	NA	15	TRBV9	TRBJ1-6	TGTGCCAGCAGCGCCTCCAACACAGAAAATTCACCCCTCCACTTT	CASSASNTENSPLHF
TRBD1	NA	14	TRBV19	TRBJ1-6	TGTGCCAGTACCAAGACAGGGGTTAATTCACCCCTCCACTTT	CASTKTGVNSPLHF
NA	NA	15	TRBV27	TRBJ2-7	TGTGCCAGCAGTTTATCAGGGACTGGGACCTACGAGCAGTACTTC	CASSLSGTGTYEQYF
TRBD2	NA	12	TRBV30	TRBJ2-7	TGTGCCAAATCTAGCGGCGCCTACGAGCAGTACTTC	CAKSSGAYEQYF
NA	NA	15	TRBV28	TRBJ2-6	TGTGCCAGCAGTTCCAGGGTCTCTGGGGCCAACGTCCTGACTTTC	CASSSRVSGANVLTF
NA	NA	20	TRBV2	TRBJ1-1	TGTGCCAGCAGTGAAGCGTCGCGGGGCGGAGGCAGAATTATGAACACTGAAGCTTTCTTT	CASSEASRGGGRIMNTEAFF
TRBD1	NA	16	TRBV15	TRBJ1-1	TGTGCCACCCAACTCCACTGGGGACAGCTGAACACTGAAGCTTTCTTT	CATQLHWGQLNTEAFF
TRBD1	NA	14	TRBV30	TRBJ1-2	TGTGCCTGGAGCCGGGACAGGGGTAACTATGGCTACACCTTC	CAWSRDRGNYGYTF
NA	NA	19	TRBV6-2/TRBV6-3	TRBJ1-5	TGTGCCAGCAGTTACTTACCAGGTCGGGGCGGGAGTATCGATCAGCCCCAGCATTTT	CASSYLPGRGGSIDQPQHF
NA	NA	14	TRBV6-5	TRBJ1-1	TGTGCCAGCACCGCTTCCACTACGAACACTGAAGCTTTCTTT	CASTASTTNTEAFF
TRBD1	NA	13	TRBV11-2	TRBJ1-1	TGTGCCAGCAGCCAGGGGGCACGCACTGAAGCTTTCTTT	CASSQGARTEAFF
TRBD1	NA	15	TRBV3-1/TRBV3-2	TRBJ1-4	TGTGCCAGCAGCCCACCGGGACAGTCTAATGAAAAACTGTTTTTT	CASSPPGQSNEKLFF
NA	once	14	TRBV28	TRBJ2-7	TGTGCCAGCAGTCGCAGCGGAACCCTCCACGAGCAGTACTTC	CASSRSGTLHEQYF
NA	NA	15	TRBV21-1	TRBJ2-1	TGTGCCAGCAGCACCCGGGACAGGGGTCTGAATGAGCAGTTCTTC	CASSTRDRGLNEQFF
NA	NA	13	TRBV18	TRBJ1-1	TGTGCCAGCTCACCGACAGGTAGGACTGAAGCTTTCTTT	CASSPTGRTEAFF
NA	NA	20	TRBV27	TRBJ2-1	TGTGCCAGCAGTTCTAGTGCCCTCTTCATAGCGTCGAGCTCCTACAATGAGCAGTTCTTC	CASSSSALFIASSSYNEQFF
TRBD2	NA	15	TRBV4-2	TRBJ2-2	TGTGCCAGCAGCCTTAGCGGGAGTATCGGCGGGGAGCTGTTTTTT	CASSLSGSIGGELFF
TRBD1	once	12	TRBV28	TRBJ1-1	TGTGCCAGCAGTGGGGACAGGGCGGAAGCTTTCTTT	CASSGDRAEAFF
TRBD1	NA	13	TRBV25-1	TRBJ1-1	TGTGCCAGCAGTGTGTCGGGGACAGGGACAACTTTCTTT	CASSVSGTGTTFF
TRBD1	NA	16	TRBV28	TRBJ2-7	TGTGCCAGCAGCGGGGACTGGACAGGGTATGACTACGAGCAGTACTTC	CASSGDWTGYDYEQYF
NA	NA	15	TRBV4-1	TRBJ1-1	TGCGCCAGCAGCCAAGCAGACAGCCTGAACACTGAAGCTTTCTTT	CASSQADSLNTEAFF
NA	NA	14	TRBV6-5	TRBJ1-4	TGTGCCAGCAGTTCGGAGGGGACTAATGAAAAACTGTTTTTT	CASSSEGTNEKLFF
NA	NA	14	TRBV2	TRBJ1-5	TGTGCCAGCGGATCCCAGGGGACCCTTGGAGCCCAGCATTTT	CASGSQGTLGAQHF
TRBD1	once	15	TRBV5-6	TRBJ1-4	TGTGCCAGTAGCTTCAGGACAGGTTTAAAGGAAAAACTGTTTTTT	CASSFRTGLKEKLFF
NA	NA	18	TRBV7-9	TRBJ1-1	TGTGCCAGCAGCGAACCCCAGGGTTCGCCATCCTTAAACACTGAAGCTTTCTTT	CASSEPQGSPSLNTEAFF
NA	NA	14	TRBV7-9	TRBJ1-2	TGTGCCAGCATGCGGGGGGAGGGAATGGAAGGCTACACCTTC	CASMRGEGMEGYTF
NA	NA	14	TRBV19	TRBJ2-5	TGTGCCAGTAGTATTCGCAGGGATAGCGAGACCCAGTACTTC	CASSIRRDSETQYF
TRBD1	NA	13	TRBV6-5	TRBJ2-7	TGTGCCAGCAGCCTCCAGGGGGCGGACGAGCAGTACTTC	CASSLQGADEQYF
NA	NA	12	TRBV12-3/TRBV12-4	TRBJ2-7	TGTGCCAGCAGGGACAGCTCCTACGAGCAGTACTTC	CASRDSSYEQYF
NA	many	14	TRBV27	TRBJ2-1	TGTGCCAGCAGTGGGCCAGGGTCGTACAATGAGCAGTTCTTC	CASSGPGSYNEQFF
TRBD1	NA	15	TRBV5-4	TRBJ1-4	TGTGCCAGCAGCTCTGGACAGGGGAGGTACGAAAAACTGTTTTTT	CASSSGQGRYEKLFF
TRBD1	few	15	TRBV5-1	TRBJ2-2	TGCGCCAGCAGCAAAGGGACAGGGAGGACCGGGGAGCTGTTTTTT	CASSKGTGRTGELFF
NA	NA	17	TRBV28	TRBJ1-1	TGTGCCAGCAGTCCCCCAATGGGGGGGCCCTCGAGCACTGAAGCTTTCTTT	CASSPPMGGPSSTEAFF
NA	NA	13	TRBV6-5	TRBJ1-2	TGTGCCAGCAGTTACGACAGAAACTATGGCTACACCTTC	CASSYDRNYGYTF
NA	NA	12	TRBV7-9	TRBJ1-5	TGTGCCAGCAGTTCCACAAGTCAGCCCCAGCATTTT	CASSSTSQPQHF
NA	NA	14	TRBV7-9	TRBJ2-7	TGTGCCAGCAGCTTAGCGGTAGTTCCCTACGAGCAGTACTTC	CASSLAVVPYEQYF
NA	NA	15	TRBV4-2	TRBJ2-1	TGTGCCAGCAGCCAAGTTTATAGAGAGGTCAATGAGCAGTTCTTC	CASSQVYREVNEQFF
TRBD2	NA	16	TRBV4-1	TRBJ2-2	TGCGCCAGCAGCCAAGGGACGGGAGGATCCACCGGGGAGCTGTTTTTT	CASSQGTGGSTGELFF